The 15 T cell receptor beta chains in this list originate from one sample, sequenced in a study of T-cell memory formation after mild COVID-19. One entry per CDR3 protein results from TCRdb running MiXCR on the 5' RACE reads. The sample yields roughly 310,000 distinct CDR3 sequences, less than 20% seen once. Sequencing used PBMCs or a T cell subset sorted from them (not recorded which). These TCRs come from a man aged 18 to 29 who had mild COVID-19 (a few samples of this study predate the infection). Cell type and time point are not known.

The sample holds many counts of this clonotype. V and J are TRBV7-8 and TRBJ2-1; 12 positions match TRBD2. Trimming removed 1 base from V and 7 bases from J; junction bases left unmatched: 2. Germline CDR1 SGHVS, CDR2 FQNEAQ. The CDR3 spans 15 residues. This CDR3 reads CASSLGTSGANEQFF. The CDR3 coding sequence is TGTGCCAGCAGCTTAGGGACTAGCGGGGCGAATGAGCAGTTCTTC.

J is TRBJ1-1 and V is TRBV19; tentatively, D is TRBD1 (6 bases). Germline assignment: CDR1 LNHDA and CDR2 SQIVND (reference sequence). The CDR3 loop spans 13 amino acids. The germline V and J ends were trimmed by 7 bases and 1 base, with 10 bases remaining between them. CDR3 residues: CASIPGQNTEAFF. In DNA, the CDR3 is TGTGCCAGTATCCCGGGACAGAACACTGAAGCTTTCTTT.

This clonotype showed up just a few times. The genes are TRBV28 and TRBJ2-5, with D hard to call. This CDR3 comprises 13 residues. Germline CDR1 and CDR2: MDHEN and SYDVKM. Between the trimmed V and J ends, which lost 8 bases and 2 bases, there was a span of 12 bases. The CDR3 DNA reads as TGTGCCAGCGGCGCCAATCCGCAAGAGACCCAGTACTTC. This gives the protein CASGANPQETQYF.

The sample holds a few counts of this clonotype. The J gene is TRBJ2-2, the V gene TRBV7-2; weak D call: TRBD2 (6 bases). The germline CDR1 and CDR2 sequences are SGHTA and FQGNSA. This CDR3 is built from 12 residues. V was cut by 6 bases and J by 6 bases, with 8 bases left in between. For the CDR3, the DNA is TGTGCCAGCAGGACTAGGGCCGGGGAGCTGTTTTTT. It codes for CASRTRAGELFF. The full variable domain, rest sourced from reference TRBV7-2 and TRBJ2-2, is GAGVSQSPSNKVTEKGKDVELRCDPISGHTALYWYRQSLGQGLEFLIYFQGNSAPDKSGLPSDRFSAERTGGSVSTLTIQRTQQEDSAVYLCASRTRAGELFFGEGSRLTVL.

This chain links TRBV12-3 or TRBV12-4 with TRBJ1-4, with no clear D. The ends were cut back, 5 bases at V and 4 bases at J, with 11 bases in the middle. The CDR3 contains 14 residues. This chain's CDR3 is CASSPRAINEKLFF. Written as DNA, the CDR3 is TGTGCCAGCAGTCCCCGGGCGATTAATGAAAAACTGTTTTTT.

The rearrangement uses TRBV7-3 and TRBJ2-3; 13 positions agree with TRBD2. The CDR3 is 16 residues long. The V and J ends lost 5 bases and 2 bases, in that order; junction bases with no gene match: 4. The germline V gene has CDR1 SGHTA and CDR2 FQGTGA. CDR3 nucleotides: TGTGCCAGCAGCCTGGGACTAGCGGGGCACACAGATACGCAGTATTTT. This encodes CASSLGLAGHTDTQYF. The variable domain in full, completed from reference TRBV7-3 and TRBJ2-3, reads GAGVSQTPSNKVTEKGKYVELRCDPISGHTALYWYRQSLGQGPEFLIYFQGTGAADDSGLPNDRFFAVRPEGSVSTLKIQRTERGDSAVYLCASSLGLAGHTDTQYFGPGTRLTVL.

The CDR3 DNA follows: TGCGCCAGCAGCTTGGGAACAGGGGGCGCAACTAATGAAAAACTGTTTTTT. Protein: CASSLGTGGATNEKLFF. This chain joins TRBV5-1 and TRBJ1-4, with TRBD1 matching over 9 bases. J lost 0 bases, V lost 0 bases, and 3 bases had no gene match. This CDR3 contains 17 residues. CDR1 is SGHRS and CDR2 is YFSETQ in the germline V gene. The full variable domain, rest sourced from reference TRBV5-1 and TRBJ1-4, is KAGVTQTPRYLIKTRGQQVTLSCSPISGHRSVSWYQQTPGQGLQFLFEYFSETQRNKGNFPGRFSGRQFSNSRSEMNVSTLELGDSALYLCASSLGTGGATNEKLFFGSGTQLSVL.

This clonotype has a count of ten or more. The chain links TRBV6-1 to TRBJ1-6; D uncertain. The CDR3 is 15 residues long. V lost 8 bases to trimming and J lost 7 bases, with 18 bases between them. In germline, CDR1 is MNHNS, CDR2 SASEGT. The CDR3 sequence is CASPAKDGENSPLHF. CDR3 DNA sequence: TGTGCCAGCCCCGCTAAGGACGGCGAAAATTCACCCCTCCACTTT.

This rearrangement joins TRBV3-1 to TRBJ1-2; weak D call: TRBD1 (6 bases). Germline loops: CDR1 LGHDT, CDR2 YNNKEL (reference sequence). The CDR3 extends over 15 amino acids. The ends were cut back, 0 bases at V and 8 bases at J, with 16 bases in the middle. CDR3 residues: CASSQEVGRGSGYTF. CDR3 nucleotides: TGTGCCAGCAGCCAAGAGGTCGGCAGGGGAAGCGGCTACACCTTC.

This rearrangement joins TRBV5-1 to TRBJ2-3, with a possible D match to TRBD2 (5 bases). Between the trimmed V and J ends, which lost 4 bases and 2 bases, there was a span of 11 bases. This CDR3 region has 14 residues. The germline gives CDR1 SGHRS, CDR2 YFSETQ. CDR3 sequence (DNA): TGCGCCAGCAGCAACGGACTCACCACAGATACGCAGTATTTT. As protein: CASSNGLTTDTQYF.

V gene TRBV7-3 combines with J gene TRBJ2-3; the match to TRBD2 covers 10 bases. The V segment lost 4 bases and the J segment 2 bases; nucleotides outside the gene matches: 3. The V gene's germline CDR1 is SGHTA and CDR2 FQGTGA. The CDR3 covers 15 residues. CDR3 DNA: TGTGCCAGCAGCTCTAGCGGGGGATACACAGATACGCAGTATTTT. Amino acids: CASSSSGGYTDTQYF. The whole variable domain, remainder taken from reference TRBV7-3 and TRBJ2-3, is GAGVSQTPSNKVTEKGKYVELRCDPISGHTALYWYRQSLGQGPEFLIYFQGTGAADDSGLPNDRFFAVRPEGSVSTLKIQRTERGDSAVYLCASSSSGGYTDTQYFGPGTRLTVL.

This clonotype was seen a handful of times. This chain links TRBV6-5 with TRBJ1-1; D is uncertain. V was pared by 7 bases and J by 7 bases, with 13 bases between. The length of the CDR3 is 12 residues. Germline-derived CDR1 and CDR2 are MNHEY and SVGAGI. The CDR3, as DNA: TGTGCCAGCACCTCCGGGCTTGGTGAAGCTTTCTTT. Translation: CASTSGLGEAFF.

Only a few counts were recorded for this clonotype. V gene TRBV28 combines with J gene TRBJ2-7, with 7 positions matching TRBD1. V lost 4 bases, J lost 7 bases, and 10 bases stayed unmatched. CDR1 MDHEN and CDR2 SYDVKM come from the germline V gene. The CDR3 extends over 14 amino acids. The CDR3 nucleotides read TGTGCCAGCAGTTCAGAGAGACAGGGTCGGGAGCAGTACGTC. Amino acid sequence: CASSSERQGREQYV.

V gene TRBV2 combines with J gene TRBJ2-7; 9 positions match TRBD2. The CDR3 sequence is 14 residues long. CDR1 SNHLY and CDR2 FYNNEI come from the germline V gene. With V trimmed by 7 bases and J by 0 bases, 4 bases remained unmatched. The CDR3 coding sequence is TGTGCCAGCATGATTAGCGGGAGCTCCTACGAGCAGTACTTC. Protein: CASMISGSSYEQYF.

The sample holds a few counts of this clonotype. CDR3 nucleotide sequence: TGTGCCTGGAGTGCCGGGACGTCGAATGAAAAACTGTTTTTT. This gives the protein CAWSAGTSNEKLFF. The chain has TRBV30 and TRBJ1-4; a possible D gene is TRBD1 (5 bases). Germline lookup yields CDR1 GTSNPN and CDR2 SVGIG (reference sequence). The CDR3 loop spans 14 amino acids. With 1 base removed from V and 5 bases from J, the gap between germline ends came to 11 bases.